This TCR beta chain was retrieved from a study of cytotoxic CD8 clonotypes in ibrutinib-treated CLL. Study-level background: The samples contained a few hundred thousand productive templates on average. They also contained an average of approximately 97,000 productive rearrangements. Findings and caveats of the study: Clonality correlated strongly with circulating CD8+ T cells and exceeded age-matched healthy donors at baseline. Under therapy, public clonotypes either contracted or stayed stable, and they were uncommon.

Concerning this clone itself: Its antigen is not identified.

Depth targeted 1 in 200,000 to 1 in 1 million T cells, averaging 10x coverage per clonotype. Sequenced by immunoSEQ multiplex PCR; TCRdb stores in-frame clones only, minus some. This table has approximately 190,000 clones, approximately 79% appearing once. This TCR came from a human donor with chronic lymphocytic leukemia. Sequenced material: PBMCs, taken after 12 months of ibrutinib treatment.

The CDR3 bases are TGCGCCAGCAGCCAAGGAGGAACTAGCGGAAACTACGAGCAGTACTTC. Amino acids: CASSQGGTSGNYEQYF. This chain joins TRBV4-1 and TRBJ2-7, with TRBD2 identical over 8 bases. The ends lost 1 base at V and 3 bases at J; junction bases unmatched: 8. The CDR3 loop spans 16 amino acids. Germline CDR1 reads MGHRA; CDR2 reads YSYEKL.